The 15 T cell receptor beta chains presented below share a single source sample, sequenced in a study of T cells in Graves' hyperthyroidism and ophthalmopathy. RNA transcripts served as the template for amplifying TCR beta CDR3 regions. With the HTBI primer set, the TCR CDR3 went through a first round of RT-PCR. TCRdb itself ran the multiplex PCR reads through MiXCR, one entry per CDR3 protein. The data show 280,000 or so distinct CDR3 sequences, less than 30% seen once. Sequencing used blood. These receptors came from a man aged 35-49 years with Graves' hyperthyroidism that later progressed to Graves' ophthalmopathy.

This clonotype was detected only a few times. This clone may be a read error of a much larger clone one base away. V and J are TRBV11-2 and TRBJ1-3; no clear D gene. The CDR3 length is 14 residues. V dropped 8 bases and J dropped 2 bases, with 13 bases sitting between them. Germline V CDR1 and CDR2: SGHAT, FQNNGV. The CDR3 DNA reads TGTGCCAGCTTGGCCCGAGGTACTGGAAACACCATATATTTT. Its translation is CASLARGTGNTIYF. Full variable domain (missing parts from reference TRBV11-2 and TRBJ1-3): EAGVAQSPRYKIIEKRQSVAFWCNPISGHATLYWYQQILGQGPKLLIQFQNNGVVDDSQLPKDRFSAERLKGVDSTLKIQPAKLEDSAVYLCASLARGTGNTIYFGEGSWLTVV.

This clonotype was seen ten or more times. The V call is TRBV5-4, the J call TRBJ1-6, with TRBD1 matching over 8 bases. Trimming removed 2 bases from V and 6 bases from J; junction bases left unmatched: 4. Germline V CDR1 and CDR2: SGHNT, YYREEE (reference sequence). This CDR3 spans 15 amino acids. This chain's CDR3 is CASSLRQGTNSPLHF. The CDR3 DNA sequence: TGTGCCAGCAGCTTAAGACAGGGGACTAATTCACCCCTCCACTTT.

This clonotype was seen at least ten times. The genes are TRBV12-3 or TRBV12-4 and TRBJ2-7, with 7 positions matching TRBD1. This CDR3 is built from 13 residues. V shed 4 bases and J 2 bases; nucleotides not matched to a gene: 2. CDR3 region: CASSSGQPYEQYF. CDR3 nucleotide sequence: TGTGCCAGCAGTTCGGGACAGCCCTACGAGCAGTACTTC.

The chain couples TRBV27 to TRBJ2-7, with D possibly being TRBD1 (6 bases). The CDR3 spans 13 residues. The V end was cut by 7 bases, the J end by 0 bases, with 10 bases between. The germline gives CDR1 MNHEY, CDR2 SMNVEV (reference sequence). The CDR3 sequence is CASKGQNSYEQYF. The CDR3 DNA is TGTGCCAGCAAAGGACAGAACTCCTACGAGCAGTACTTC.

This clonotype was seen more than once but under ten times. The V and J genes are TRBV29-1 and TRBJ1-2, with D tentatively TRBD1 (6 bases). The CDR3 extends over 12 amino acids. The germline gives CDR1 SQVTM, CDR2 ANQGSEA. The V end was cut by 5 bases, the J end by 1 base, with 8 bases between. The CDR3 sequence: CSVSDSNYGYTF. The CDR3 DNA is TGCAGCGTTTCGGACAGTAACTATGGCTACACCTTC.

J is TRBJ2-5 and V is TRBV28; D is possibly TRBD1 (5 bases). This CDR3 is built from 14 residues. Germline V gives CDR1 MDHEN, CDR2 SYDVKM. V gave up 3 bases and J gave up 2 bases, with 10 bases separating them. In DNA, the CDR3 is TGTGCCAGCAGTTTTCGACAGTTACAAGAGACCCAGTACTTC. Translating it yields CASSFRQLQETQYF.

CDR3 protein: CASAGNTEAFF. CDR3 DNA: TGTGCCAGCGCGGGCAACACTGAAGCTTTCTTT. This chain connects TRBV7-8 to TRBJ1-1; D is ambiguous. Per the germline V gene, CDR1 is SGHVS and CDR2 is FQNEAQ. V was trimmed by 8 bases and J by 2 bases, leaving 6 bases between them. CDR3 length: 11 residues.

The rearrangement links TRBV30 to TRBJ2-7; possibly TRBD2 for D (6 bases). V was pared by 6 bases and J by 4 bases, with 19 bases between. In germline, CDR1 is GTSNPN, CDR2 SVGIG (reference sequence). The CDR3 runs to 14 residues. CDR3 in amino acids: CACKTEVGRYEQYF. CDR3 bases: TGTGCCTGTAAAACAGAGGTAGGGAGGTACGAGCAGTACTTC.

The J gene is TRBJ2-7, the V gene TRBV20-1; TRBD2 matches 12 bases. The germline V gene has CDR1 DFQATT and CDR2 SNEGSKA (reference sequence). This CDR3 has 17 residues. Trimming cost V 5 bases and J 2 bases; bases outside gene matches: 13. CDR3 residues: CSAFPRGRLAGAYEQYF. DNA for the CDR3: TGCAGTGCTTTTCCGAGGGGGAGACTAGCGGGAGCCTACGAGCAGTACTTC.

In nucleotides, the CDR3 is TGTGCCAGCAGTATCTTAGAGCTGGAGGAGAGGGAGCTGTTTTTT. Its protein is CASSILELEERELFF. The J gene is TRBJ2-2, the V gene TRBV6-2 or TRBV6-3, with D tentatively TRBD2 (5 bases). With 5 bases removed from V and 9 bases from J, the gap between germline ends came to 19 bases. The germline gives CDR1 MNHEY, CDR2 SVGEGT. The CDR3 is 15 residues long.

This clonotype was seen ten or more times. The chain uses TRBV2 and TRBJ2-7; D could derive from TRBD1 or TRBD2 (5 bases each). Germline V lookup: CDR1 SNHLY, CDR2 FYNNEI. CDR3 length: 12 amino acids. Trimming cost V 6 bases and J 4 bases, with 10 bases left between them. CDR3 sequence (DNA): TGTGCCAGCAGAGGGACCGGGTACGAGCAGTACTTC. Translation: CASRGTGYEQYF.

This clonotype was seen a handful of times. J is TRBJ2-2 and V is TRBV24-1, with TRBD1 matching 10 bases. Germline CDR1 KGHDR, CDR2 SFDVKD. The V and J ends lost 3 bases and 0 bases, in that order; junction bases with no gene match: 9. The length of the CDR3 is 19 residues. The DNA of the CDR3 is TGTGCCACCAGTGATCCGGGACAGGGGACAATCGCGAACACCGGGGAGCTGTTTTTT. The encoded protein is CATSDPGQGTIANTGELFF.

This clonotype was recorded at least ten times. The chain joins TRBV24-1 to TRBJ2-7; 9 bases are a match to TRBD1. This CDR3 has 16 residues. The V gene's germline CDR1 is KGHDR and CDR2 SFDVKD. The V and J ends lost 2 bases and 0 bases, in that order; junction bases with no gene match: 4. CDR3 region: CATSDSGQGLSYEQYF. The CDR3 DNA reads as TGTGCCACCAGTGATTCCGGACAGGGGCTCTCCTACGAGCAGTACTTC.

This clonotype was recorded many times. The genes are TRBV28 and TRBJ2-2; D possibly corresponds to TRBD2 (7 bases). Germline values: CDR1 MDHEN, CDR2 SYDVKM. There are 16 residues in the CDR3. Trimming shortened V by 6 bases and J by 4 bases, and 18 bases separated the two germline ends. Written as DNA, the CDR3 is TGTGCCAGCAGCTCCTTTCACAGGGAGGGCACCGGGGAGCTGTTTTTT. Translated, it gives CASSSFHREGTGELFF.

This clonotype occurred many times. J is TRBJ2-2 and V is TRBV19; TRBD2 matches at 7 bases. Germline CDR1 LNHDA, CDR2 SQIVND (reference sequence). V was clipped by 7 bases and J by 1 base; unmatched bases: 3. The CDR3 totals 14 residues. This CDR3 reads CASNSGQNTGELFF. In DNA, the CDR3 is TGTGCCAGTAATAGCGGGCAGAACACCGGGGAGCTGTTTTTT.